Each of the 13 T cell receptor beta chains below was sequenced from the same sample in a study of vaccination and CD4 T cells after COVID-19. Oncomine TCR Beta short-read sequencing was applied to DNA from cultured CD4+ T cells. TCRdb passed the PCR reads through MiXCR, listing each CDR3 protein once. The sample has about 10,000 distinct CDR3 sequences, roughly 31% seen once; the top ten hold 15%. Treatment given: roughly 10-day PBMC culture with coronavirus spike peptide pools or control peptides (ViraFEST assay). Their target antigens are unknown. This specimen was CD4+ T cells from blood, cultured in vitro, taken after SARS-CoV-2 vaccination. Receptor source: a human donor who had recovered from COVID-19.

The V call is TRBV19, the J call TRBJ1-1; D is uncertain. Trimming removed 2 bases at V and 3 bases at J, with 7 bases between. The CDR3 runs to 13 residues. Germline V gene lookup returns CDR1 LNHDA and CDR2 SQIVND (reference sequence). CDR3: CASSIRRYTEAFF. DNA of the CDR3: TGTGCCAGTAGTATAAGAAGATACACTGAAGCTTTCTTT.

The chain employs TRBV20-1 and TRBJ1-5, with no clear D. Germline CDR1 reads DFQATT; CDR2 reads SNEGSKA (reference sequence). The CDR3 consists of 14 residues. Between the trimmed V and J ends, which lost 6 bases and 7 bases, there was a span of 19 bases. CDR3 in amino acids: CSAPSTAPAQPQHF. CDR3 DNA sequence: TGCAGTGCCCCAAGCACAGCCCCTGCCCAGCCCCAGCATTTT.

The chain links TRBV29-1 to TRBJ2-7, with TRBD2 matching 7 bases. The ends lost 4 bases at V and 3 bases at J; junction bases unmatched: 6. The V gene's germline CDR1 is SQVTM and CDR2 ANQGSEA. This CDR3 has 13 amino acids. The CDR3 DNA reads as TGCAGCGTTGCGACCGGGACTAACTACGAGCAGTACTTC. It specifies CSVATGTNYEQYF.

The chain has TRBV20-1 and TRBJ1-5; possible D gene TRBD1, 5 bases. V was trimmed by 6 bases and J by 6 bases, leaving 18 bases between them. The CDR3 runs 14 residues. Looked up from germline, CDR1 is DFQATT and CDR2 is SNEGSKA (reference sequence). The CDR3 reads CSARMGGSFQPQHF. CDR3 coding DNA: TGCAGTGCCCGTATGGGGGGTAGCTTTCAGCCCCAGCATTTT.

This clonotype was observed a few times. The gene calls are TRBV28 and TRBJ1-1; D uncertain. Germline values: CDR1 MDHEN, CDR2 SYDVKM. The CDR3 contains 14 residues. V was clipped by 3 bases and J by 5 bases, with 13 bases between them. In DNA, the CDR3 is TGTGCCAGCAGTTTGAGAGTTGGGAGGACTGAAGCTTTCTTT. Its translation: CASSLRVGRTEAFF.

This clonotype came up a few times. V and J are TRBV6-1 and TRBJ1-3; the D gene is possibly TRBD1 (5 bases). Germline values: CDR1 MNHNS, CDR2 SASEGT. The CDR3 is 17 residues long. With 7 bases removed from V and 0 bases from J, the gap between germline ends came to 19 bases. Here the CDR3 reads CASIIGGLPSSGNTIYF. For the CDR3, the DNA is TGTGCCAGCATAATTGGGGGACTTCCCAGCTCTGGAAACACCATATATTTT.

The rearrangement joins TRBV4-1 to TRBJ2-3, with D perhaps TRBD2 (6 bases). CDR3 size: 17 residues. The germline V gene encodes CDR1 MGHRA and CDR2 YSYEKL. Deletions cut 1 base from V and 2 bases from J, with 16 bases between. Here the CDR3 reads CASSQVNSGLFTDTQYF. Written as DNA, the CDR3 is TGCGCCAGCAGCCAAGTAAATAGCGGCCTATTCACAGATACGCAGTATTTT.

Turning to this clonotype: An end of the junction differs from the germline gene, which may be a read error. This chain uses TRBV6-5 with TRBJ1-1; TRBD1 matches 8 bases. This CDR3 contains 14 residues. From germline, CDR1 is MNHEY and CDR2 SVGAGI. The CDR3 sequence: CASSLSGTGPKAFF. CDR3 DNA: TGTGCCAGCAGTTTGTCCGGGACAGGTCCTAAAGCCTTCTTT.

The rearrangement uses TRBV6-2 or TRBV6-3 and TRBJ1-6, with a possible D match to TRBD1 (6 bases). Germline V gene data show CDR1 as MNHEY and CDR2 as SVGEGT. The CDR3 covers 14 residues. V lost 6 bases and J 10 bases, leaving 16 bases between the germline ends. DNA of the CDR3: TGTGCCAGCAGCCCACCAGGGGAGAGGTCACCCCTCCACTTT. Its translation is CASSPPGERSPLHF.

The genes are TRBV28 and TRBJ1-2; the D gene is possibly TRBD1 (5 bases). Per the germline V gene, CDR1 is MDHEN and CDR2 is SYDVKM. Trimming removed 7 bases from V and 8 bases from J, with 23 bases in between. CDR3 length: 15 residues. CDR3 residues: CASTLSPRQGRGYTF. CDR3 nucleotides: TGTGCCAGCACCCTCTCTCCCAGGCAGGGACGAGGCTACACCTTC.

The chain joins TRBV20-1 to TRBJ2-5; tentative D call: TRBD1 (5 bases). V lost 0 bases and J 5 bases, leaving 34 bases between the germline ends. Germline V gene data show CDR1 as DFQATT and CDR2 as SNEGSKA (reference sequence). This CDR3 is 21 amino acids long. The CDR3 sequence: CSARDLVSDSTLGAGLETQYF. The DNA for the CDR3 is TGCAGTGCTAGAGATCTTGTCTCCGACAGTACCCTCGGAGCTGGTCTGGAGACCCAGTACTTC.

The V gene is TRBV25-1, the J gene TRBJ2-1, with 7 bases that match TRBD2. Losses at the gene ends were 4 bases for V and 3 bases for J; bases not matched to a gene: 3. Germline assignment: CDR1 MGHDK and CDR2 SYGVNS. CDR3 length equals 14 residues. CDR3 loop: CASSVSGLYNEQFF. In DNA form, the CDR3 reads TGTGCCAGCAGTGTTAGCGGGCTCTACAATGAGCAGTTCTTC.

This clonotype was seen a handful of times. The chain couples TRBV5-5 to TRBJ2-7; TRBD1 is a possible D gene (5 bases). CDR3 size: 15 residues. The ends were cut back, 0 bases at V and 6 bases at J, with 16 bases in the middle. CDR1 is SGHKS, CDR2 YYEKEE, per germline (reference sequence). CDR3 sequence (DNA): TGTGCCAGCAGCTTGGCGTCTCAGGGCTTATCCGAGCAGTACTTC. It specifies CASSLASQGLSEQYF.